The clone carrying this TCR beta chain was observed at least ten times. This sample stems from a study of blood T cell repertoires in COVID-19. Using immunoSEQ multiplex PCR, the repertoire was profiled, and TCRdb retains in-frame clones only, with some absent. The sample has around 110,000 clones; around 88% are singletons. This CDR3 is built from 15 residues. Per germline, CDR1 MNHNS and CDR2 SASEGT. J gave up 3 bases and V 0 bases, and 4 bases lay outside the gene matches. This TCR was sampled from a man aged 50 to 59 with active or convalescent COVID-19. The chain couples TRBV6-1 to TRBJ2-7; 8 nucleotides match TRBD1. The sequencing input was peripheral blood. The DNA of the CDR3 is TGTGCCAGCAGTGAAGCGCAAGACAGGGGCTACGAGCAGTACTTC. Translating it yields CASSEAQDRGYEQYF.